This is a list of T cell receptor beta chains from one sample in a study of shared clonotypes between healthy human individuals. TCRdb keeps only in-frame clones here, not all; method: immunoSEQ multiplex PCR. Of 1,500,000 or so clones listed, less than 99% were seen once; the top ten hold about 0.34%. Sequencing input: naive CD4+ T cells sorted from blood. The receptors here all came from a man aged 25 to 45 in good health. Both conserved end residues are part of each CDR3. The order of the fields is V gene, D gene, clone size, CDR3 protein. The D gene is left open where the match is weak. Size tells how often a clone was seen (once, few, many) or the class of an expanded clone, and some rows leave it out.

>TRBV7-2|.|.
CASSFVRSGNTIYF
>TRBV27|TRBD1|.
CARRQGANEQFF
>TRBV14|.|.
CASSPHRRSMNTEAFF
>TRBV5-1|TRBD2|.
CASSLEASGSSGFYEQYF
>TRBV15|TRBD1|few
CATSSPRTGDYGYTF
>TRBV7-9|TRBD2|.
CASSPNRGGTYNEQFF
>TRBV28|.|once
CASSLGGLAGELFF
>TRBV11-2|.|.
CASSPEPGDGYTF
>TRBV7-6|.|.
CASSLLTNLNEQFF
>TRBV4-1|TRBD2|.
CASSQGSGRSYEQYF
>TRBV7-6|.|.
CASSVRGSRTDTQYF
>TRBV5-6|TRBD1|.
CASSPDRGTDTQYF
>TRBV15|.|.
CATSRDPGETQYF
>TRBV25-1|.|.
CASSPLVGENYGYTF
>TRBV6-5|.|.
CASSLTGMNTEAFF
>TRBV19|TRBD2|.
CASSSTGTKTYEQYF
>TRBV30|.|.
CAWSPGLEDVLTF
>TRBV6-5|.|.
CASRDPNTEAFF
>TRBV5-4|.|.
CASTGGAEAFF
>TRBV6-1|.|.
CASSEWAGTYNEQFF
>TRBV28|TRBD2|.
CASSSPSGSYEQYF
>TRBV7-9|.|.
CASSEKRVGSYEQYF